This TCR beta chain is from a study of cytomegalovirus exposure and HLA in healthy donors. Turning to the study itself: The 120 validation repertoires, a later analysis reported, used the same platform as the roughly 650 repertoires from the first cohort. Study outcomes and limitations: It was confirmed in vitro that a few of the CMV-associated chains were specific for CMV antigens. The authors listed some 160 TCR beta chains as cytomegalovirus-associated.

This clone was observed a handful of times. Its matching antigen is unknown. Germline V gene data show CDR1 as SNHLY and CDR2 as FYNNEI. Germline trimming cut 0 bases from V and 6 bases from J; bases unmatched to any gene: 11. CDR3 length: 20 residues. TCRdb's copy holds only in-frame clones and misses some; the assay was immunoSEQ multiplex PCR. The table has roughly 80,000 clones, about 93% seen once; the top ten hold roughly 2%. Sequencing input: PBMCs. The receptor was derived from a young woman in good health and CMV-seronegative. This chain connects TRBV2 to TRBJ2-2; 15 bases match TRBD2. The CDR3 protein is CASSEALPGTSGRFAGELFF. The DNA for the CDR3 is TGTGCCAGCAGTGAAGCGCTTCCGGGGACTAGCGGGAGGTTCGCCGGGGAGCTGTTTTTT.